A selection of T cell receptor beta chains follows, all from one sample in a study of blood T cell repertoires in COVID-19. TCRdb keeps only in-frame clones here, not all; method: immunoSEQ multiplex PCR. The sample has 30,000 to 45,000 clones; about 89% are singletons. The specimen sequenced was peripheral blood. These receptors all come from a man over 45 with active COVID-19. The CDR3 runs from the conserved cysteine through the conserved F or W. Each record gives: D gene, V gene, J gene, clone size, CDR3 DNA, CDR3 protein. The D gene is left open where the match is weak. The listing skips clone size in some rows; elsewhere it reads once, few, many or a size class.

d_call: -; v_call: TRBV1; j_call: TRBJ1-2; clone_size: -; cdr3_nt: TGCACCAGCAGCCAAGAACAGGGTGGCTATGGCTACACCTTC; cdr3_aa: CTSSQEQGGYGYTF
d_call: -; v_call: TRBV6-2/TRBV6-3; j_call: TRBJ1-4; clone_size: -; cdr3_nt: TGTGCCAGCAGTTACCCCACGGGTACGCTGTTTTTT; cdr3_aa: CASSYPTGTLFF
d_call: TRBD1; v_call: TRBV5-5; j_call: TRBJ1-4; clone_size: -; cdr3_nt: TGTGCCAGCAGCCCCCGGACAGGGACGACGACTAATGAAAAACTGTTTTTT; cdr3_aa: CASSPRTGTTTNEKLFF
d_call: TRBD1; v_call: TRBV19; j_call: TRBJ2-6; clone_size: once; cdr3_nt: TGTGCCAGTAGTATCCTCTCCGGGACAGGGAGCTATGGGGCCAACGTCCTGACTTTC; cdr3_aa: CASSILSGTGSYGANVLTF
d_call: TRBD2; v_call: TRBV29-1; j_call: TRBJ2-1; clone_size: -; cdr3_nt: TGCAGCGCTCGGGGACTAGCGGGAGGGGGTGAGCAGTTCTTC; cdr3_aa: CSARGLAGGGEQFF
d_call: TRBD1; v_call: TRBV3-1/TRBV3-2; j_call: TRBJ1-1; clone_size: -; cdr3_nt: TGTGCCAGCAGCCAGGCAGGGGGGCACACTGAAGCTTTCTTT; cdr3_aa: CASSQAGGHTEAFF
d_call: TRBD2; v_call: TRBV15; j_call: TRBJ2-7; clone_size: -; cdr3_nt: TGTGCCACCAGCAGAGATCGGGGGGGCTCCTACGAGCAGTACTTC; cdr3_aa: CATSRDRGGSYEQYF
d_call: -; v_call: TRBV6-6; j_call: TRBJ1-2; clone_size: -; cdr3_nt: TGTGCCAGCAGTTACTCCCTCGGGGATTATGGCTACACCTTC; cdr3_aa: CASSYSLGDYGYTF
d_call: -; v_call: TRBV15; j_call: TRBJ1-2; clone_size: -; cdr3_nt: TGTGCCACCAGCAGAGATCAAGGACTGGTCTATGGCTACACCTTC; cdr3_aa: CATSRDQGLVYGYTF
d_call: -; v_call: TRBV7-6; j_call: TRBJ1-4; clone_size: once; cdr3_nt: TGTGCCAGCAGCTTAGGGGCAGCTAATGAAAAACTGTTTTTT; cdr3_aa: CASSLGAANEKLFF
d_call: TRBD1; v_call: TRBV6-2/TRBV6-3; j_call: TRBJ1-2; clone_size: -; cdr3_nt: TGTGCCAGCAGTTACCGAAGGACAGGGGGGAACTATGGCTACACCTTC; cdr3_aa: CASSYRRTGGNYGYTF
d_call: TRBD2; v_call: TRBV7-2; j_call: TRBJ2-5; clone_size: -; cdr3_nt: TGTGCCAGCAGCCCAGGGCGGGAGCAAGAGACCCAGTACTTC; cdr3_aa: CASSPGREQETQYF
d_call: -; v_call: TRBV5-1; j_call: TRBJ2-6; clone_size: -; cdr3_nt: TGCGCCAGCAGCTTGAACCGAGACTCGAGACAGTGGTACTCTGGGGCCAACGTCCTGACTTTC; cdr3_aa: CASSLNRDSRQWYSGANVLTF
d_call: TRBD1; v_call: TRBV2; j_call: TRBJ2-7; clone_size: -; cdr3_nt: TGTGCCAGCAGGTACCGGGACAGCTCCTACGAGCAGTACTTC; cdr3_aa: CASRYRDSSYEQYF
d_call: -; v_call: TRBV19; j_call: TRBJ2-7; clone_size: -; cdr3_nt: TGTGCCAGTAGTATCGAGTCGGGCTCCTACGAGCAGTACTTC; cdr3_aa: CASSIESGSYEQYF
d_call: -; v_call: TRBV4-2; j_call: TRBJ1-3; clone_size: -; cdr3_nt: TGTGCCAGCAGCCCCTATACGGGGAATAATGGAAACACCATATATTTT; cdr3_aa: CASSPYTGNNGNTIYF
d_call: -; v_call: TRBV19; j_call: TRBJ1-6; clone_size: -; cdr3_nt: TGTGCCAGTAGTCCCCCAGGGGATTCACCCCTCCACTTT; cdr3_aa: CASSPPGDSPLHF
d_call: TRBD1; v_call: TRBV23-1; j_call: TRBJ2-7; clone_size: -; cdr3_nt: TGCGCCAGCAGTCAGGCGACAGGGGGCACCCTCTACGAGCAGTACTTC; cdr3_aa: CASSQATGGTLYEQYF
d_call: TRBD1; v_call: TRBV6-5; j_call: TRBJ2-7; clone_size: -; cdr3_nt: TGTGCCAGCAGTCGGCAAGACAGGGGGTTTAAGCAGTACTTC; cdr3_aa: CASSRQDRGFKQYF
d_call: TRBD1; v_call: TRBV5-4; j_call: TRBJ1-1; clone_size: -; cdr3_nt: TGTGCCAGCAGCCCTGATGAGGGGGCCACTGAAGCTTTCTTT; cdr3_aa: CASSPDEGATEAFF
d_call: -; v_call: TRBV30; j_call: TRBJ1-3; clone_size: few; cdr3_nt: TGTGCCTGGAGGACAGGCTCTGGAAACACCATATATTTT; cdr3_aa: CAWRTGSGNTIYF
d_call: -; v_call: TRBV5-1; j_call: TRBJ2-2; clone_size: -; cdr3_nt: TGCGCCAGCAGCTTAGGAGGGGCGAACGGGGAGCTGTTTTTT; cdr3_aa: CASSLGGANGELFF
d_call: -; v_call: TRBV24-1; j_call: TRBJ1-5; clone_size: -; cdr3_nt: TGTGCCACCAGTGATACAAGATTCGATCAGCCCCAGCATTTT; cdr3_aa: CATSDTRFDQPQHF
d_call: TRBD1; v_call: TRBV4-1; j_call: TRBJ1-1; clone_size: -; cdr3_nt: TGCGCCAGCAGCCAAGATCCAGGGGGCTTCGTAAGAGCTTTCTTT; cdr3_aa: CASSQDPGGFVRAFF
d_call: -; v_call: TRBV5-6; j_call: TRBJ1-2; clone_size: -; cdr3_nt: TGTGCCAGCAGAATCACTAGGGAGGGGCGCCTAGGGGGCTACACCTTC; cdr3_aa: CASRITREGRLGGYTF
d_call: TRBD1; v_call: TRBV30; j_call: TRBJ2-2; clone_size: -; cdr3_nt: TGTGCCTGGGAGACAGGGGGCGGCACCGGGGAGCTGTTTTTT; cdr3_aa: CAWETGGGTGELFF
d_call: -; v_call: TRBV2; j_call: TRBJ2-5; clone_size: -; cdr3_nt: TGTGCCAGCAGTTCCTTGACAGGGCGGGGCGAGACCCAGTACTTC; cdr3_aa: CASSSLTGRGETQYF
d_call: -; v_call: TRBV2; j_call: TRBJ2-7; clone_size: -; cdr3_nt: TGTGCCAGCAGTCCTGACAGCAGCTCCTACGAGCAGTACTTC; cdr3_aa: CASSPDSSSYEQYF